Sequencing of this T cell receptor (beta chain) was carried out in a study of blood T cell repertoires in COVID-19. The data were produced by immunoSEQ multiplex PCR, yet TCRdb's version contains in-frame clones alone and is incomplete. Of about 300,000 clones listed, roughly 88% are singletons. CDR3 size: 17 residues. V shed 4 bases, J shed 3 bases, and the junction held 12 bases outside the gene matches. Germline assignment: CDR1 KGHDR and CDR2 SFDVKD. The clonotype originates from a woman aged 30 to 39 who had recovered from COVID-19. Material for sequencing was peripheral blood. The rearrangement joins TRBV24-1 to TRBJ1-2; 8 nucleotides agree with TRBD1. The CDR3 bases are TGTGCCACCAGTGACCCTACTCCCAGGGGGCTGCACTATGGCTACACCTTC. This gives the protein CATSDPTPRGLHYGYTF.